This TCR beta chain is drawn from a study of shared clonotypes between healthy human individuals. For the study at large: Ranging from 18 to 49 in age, donors were a couple of women and a few men.

Regarding the study as a whole: Sharing of clonotypes among donors was expected to vary with sequencing depth.

As for this clone: Its antigen is as yet unknown.

All donors were healthy HIV-negative adults lacking recent acute infections or vaccinations. Sequenced by immunoSEQ multiplex PCR; TCRdb stores in-frame clones only, minus some. The sample holds 400,000 to 600,000 clones, 70% to 80% seen once. The TCR was taken from a woman aged 40 to 55 in good health. Some clones in this sample may be carry-over from other donors' samples. The sequenced sample was PBMCs.

This CDR3 is CASSPPFSAVPGARGGYTF. CDR3 DNA: TGTGCCAGCAGTCCTCCCTTTAGTGCGGTTCCAGGGGCTCGGGGCGGCTACACCTTC. This chain uses TRBV28 with TRBJ1-2; TRBD1 is a possible D gene (6 bases). V was shortened by 5 bases and J by 8 bases, with 33 bases between the two germline ends. The germline gives CDR1 MDHEN, CDR2 SYDVKM. This CDR3 comprises 19 residues.